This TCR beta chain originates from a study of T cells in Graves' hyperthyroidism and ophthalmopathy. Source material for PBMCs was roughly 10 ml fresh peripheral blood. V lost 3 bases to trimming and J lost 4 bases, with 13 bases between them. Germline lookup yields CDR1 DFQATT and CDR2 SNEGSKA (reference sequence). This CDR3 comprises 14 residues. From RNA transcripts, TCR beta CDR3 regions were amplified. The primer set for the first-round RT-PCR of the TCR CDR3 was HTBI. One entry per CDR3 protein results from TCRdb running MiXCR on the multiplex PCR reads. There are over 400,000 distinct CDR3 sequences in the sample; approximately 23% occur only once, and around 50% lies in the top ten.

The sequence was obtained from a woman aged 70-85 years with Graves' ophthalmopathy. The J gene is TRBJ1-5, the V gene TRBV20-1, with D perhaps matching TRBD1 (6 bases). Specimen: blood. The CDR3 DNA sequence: TGCAGTGCTAGCACCGGGACAACGAATCAGCCCCAGCATTTT. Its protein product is CSASTGTTNQPQHF.